Each of the 24 T cell receptor beta chains below was sequenced from the same sample in a study of blood T cell repertoires in COVID-19 (dated by TCRdb to 2019 to 2021). Preparation of the library involved the immunoSEQ multiplex PCR assay. TCRdb took this table from immuneACCESS and kept in-frame rearrangements with V and J called. Such tables lack part of the clones; where checked against another copy, unresolved V genes explain under half of the gap, and the rest is unexplained. The sample table contains 150,000 to 200,000 clones; only one count was recorded for less than 90% of them. The ten top clones hold 3.2% of the sample. Source material: PBMCs or T cells enriched from blood (not recorded which). The receptors come from a woman in her 30s who had been exposed to COVID-19.

A single count supports this clone. The chain joins TRBV6-5 to TRBJ1-2; 9 bases are a match to TRBD1. V lost 7 bases, J lost 5 bases, and 8 bases stayed unmatched. The CDR3 extends over 14 amino acids. Germline CDR1 is MNHEY and CDR2 is SVGAGI. For the CDR3, the DNA is TGTGCCAGCATTGGGGGGACAGGGCTTTATGGCTACACCTTC. Its protein is CASIGGTGLYGYTF.

The V gene is TRBV6-5, the J gene TRBJ1-4; the D gene is possibly TRBD1 (6 bases). The CDR3 runs 13 residues. The V end was cut by 6 bases, the J end by 17 bases, with 22 bases between. Germline V lookup: CDR1 MNHEY, CDR2 SVGAGI. The CDR3 nucleotides read TGTGCCAGCAGCAACGTGCCAGGGGCTAGAACTTTTTTT. Translation: CASSNVPGARTFF.

The rearrangement links TRBV14 to TRBJ1-2; no reliable D call. V gave up 3 bases and J gave up 5 bases, with 4 bases separating them. Per the germline V gene, CDR1 is SGHDN and CDR2 is FVKESK. This CDR3 is built from 11 residues. The CDR3 nucleotides are TGTGCCAGCAGCCACAGTTATGGCTACACCTTC. It translates to CASSHSYGYTF. The whole variable domain, filled in from reference TRBV14 and TRBJ1-2, reads EAGVTQFPSHSVIEKGQTVTLRCDPISGHDNLYWYRRVMGKEIKFLLHFVKESKQDESGMPNNRFLAERTGGTYSTLKVQPAELEDSGVYFCASSHSYGYTFGSGTRLTVV.

The chain carries TRBV4-1 and TRBJ1-5, with TRBD1 matching 8 bases. Germline CDR1 MGHRA, CDR2 YSYEKL. The CDR3 consists of 14 residues. The V and J ends lost 4 bases and 2 bases, in that order; junction bases with no gene match: 1. For the CDR3, the DNA is TGCGCCAGCAGCCCGACAGGGGGCAATCAGCCCCAGCATTTT. Translated, it gives CASSPTGGNQPQHF.

The rearrangement uses TRBV9 and TRBJ2-1; 12 bases fit TRBD2. CDR3 length: 15 residues. Germline CDR1 and CDR2: SGDLS and YYNGEE. The V gene end was trimmed by 1 base and the J gene end by 15 bases; junction bases not matched to a gene: 11. The CDR3 DNA is TGTGCCAGCAGCGTATTAACGACTAGCGGGGGTTTACTGTTCTTC. This encodes CASSVLTTSGGLLFF.

A word on this clone: At the DNA level, this CDR3 is encoded by other sequences in the same sample as well. The gene calls are TRBV7-9 and TRBJ1-1, with unresolved D. The length of the CDR3 is 11 residues. Germline CDR1 is SEHNR and CDR2 is FQNEAQ (reference sequence). Trimming stripped 3 bases from V and 6 bases from J, with 5 bases between. CDR3 sequence: CASSFSAEAFF. The DNA for the CDR3 is TGTGCCAGCAGCTTCTCTGCTGAAGCTTTCTTT.

J is TRBJ2-7 and V is TRBV11-2, with unresolved D. Trimming pared 1 base from V and 4 bases from J, leaving 5 bases between. CDR3 length equals 12 residues. Germline V gene lookup returns CDR1 SGHAT and CDR2 FQNNGV. CDR3 protein: CASSLVRYEQYF. CDR3 sequence (DNA): TGTGCCAGCAGCTTAGTACGGTACGAGCAGTACTTC.

The chain combines TRBV27 with TRBJ2-7; the D gene is possibly TRBD1 (6 bases). This CDR3 region has 14 residues. Germline V gene lookup returns CDR1 MNHEY and CDR2 SMNVEV (reference sequence). Trimming left V 2 bases short and J 3 bases short, with 11 bases between. The CDR3 spells CASSLTGTNYEQYF. CDR3 nucleotides: TGTGCCAGCAGTTTAACCGGGACAAACTACGAGCAGTACTTC.

The rearrangement links TRBV18 to TRBJ1-1; D possibly corresponds to TRBD1 (6 bases). V lost 4 bases and J 1 base, leaving 13 bases between the germline ends. Per germline, CDR1 KGHSH and CDR2 LQKENI. This CDR3 is 15 amino acids long. The CDR3 nucleotides read TGTGCCAGCTCACTATCCGGGACAAAGAACACTGAAGCTTTCTTT. This gives the protein CASSLSGTKNTEAFF.

This clone was detected only a few times. The chain uses TRBV18 and TRBJ1-1; D is possibly TRBD1 (5 bases). Trimming left V 6 bases short and J 0 bases short, with 8 bases between. The CDR3 loop spans 13 amino acids. Germline V gene data show CDR1 as KGHSH and CDR2 as LQKENI. The CDR3 sequence is CASSLQVNTEAFF. In DNA form, the CDR3 reads TGTGCCAGCTCCTTACAGGTGAACACTGAAGCTTTCTTT.

This clone has a handful of counts. V and J are TRBV28 and TRBJ1-6; D gene ambiguous. Germline V lookup: CDR1 MDHEN, CDR2 SYDVKM. The CDR3 is 16 amino acids. Trimming removed 5 bases from V and 0 bases from J, with 11 bases in between. The CDR3 here is CASSHPESSYNSPLHF. In nucleotides, the CDR3 is TGTGCCAGCAGTCACCCCGAGAGCTCCTATAATTCACCCCTCCACTTT.

This clone has just a few counts. This chain connects TRBV9 to TRBJ1-6; the D is unclear. Germline V lookup: CDR1 SGDLS, CDR2 YYNGEE. Trimming removed 4 bases at V and 7 bases at J, with 12 bases between. The CDR3 totals 14 residues. The CDR3 region is CASSTQPMNSPLHF. CDR3 in DNA: TGTGCCAGCAGCACCCAACCTATGAATTCACCCCTCCACTTT.

This chain connects TRBV4-1 to TRBJ2-3; 8 bases are shared with TRBD2. The J segment lost 2 bases and the V segment lost 0 bases, leaving 13 bases of the junction unmatched. The CDR3 contains 19 residues. Germline lookup yields CDR1 MGHRA and CDR2 YSYEKL. CDR3 sequence reads: CASSQDRGISGDLTDTQYF. The CDR3 DNA sequence: TGCGCCAGCAGCCAAGATAGGGGTATTAGCGGGGACCTCACAGATACGCAGTATTTT.

The chain links TRBV28 to TRBJ1-6; D is unresolved. The CDR3 is 16 amino acids. The germline V gene has CDR1 MDHEN and CDR2 SYDVKM. V was shortened by 3 bases and J by 9 bases, with 18 bases between the two germline ends. The CDR3 region has the DNA TGTGCCAGCAGTTTTTTGAGGCTGCGAAATGCTTCACCCCTCCACTTT. Amino acid sequence: CASSFLRLRNASPLHF.

The V gene is TRBV3-1 (or the pseudogene TRBV3-2), the J gene TRBJ1-1, with 8 bases fitting TRBD1. Unmatched junction bases numbered 5, after V lost 1 base and J lost 1 base. The germline V gene encodes CDR1 LGHDT and CDR2 YNNKEL (reference sequence). This CDR3 has 16 amino acids. The CDR3 region has the DNA TGTGCCAGCAGCCAAGGCACAGGGGGAAGGAACACTGAAGCTTTCTTT. Encoded protein: CASSQGTGGRNTEAFF.

The rearrangement joins TRBV5-1 to TRBJ1-3; no reliable D call. Germline V gene sequence: CDR1 SGHRS, CDR2 YFSETQ. The V end lost 0 bases, the J end lost 1 base, and 11 bases lay between the germline ends. This CDR3 comprises 16 residues. CDR3 nucleotides: TGCGCCAGCAGCTTGGACCTCCGAGGGTCTGGAAACACCATATATTTT. The encoded protein is CASSLDLRGSGNTIYF.

CDR3 amino acids: CASSWGQGNYGYTF. The DNA for the CDR3 is TGTGCCAGCAGCTGGGGACAGGGCAACTATGGCTACACCTTC. V usage is TRBV7-9 and J usage is TRBJ1-2, with TRBD1 matching 9 bases. J gave up 2 bases and V 4 bases, and 2 bases lay outside the gene matches. The CDR3 has 14 residues. The V gene's germline CDR1 is SEHNR and CDR2 FQNEAQ (reference sequence).

The genes are TRBV7-9 and TRBJ1-5, with D perhaps matching TRBD1 (5 bases). This CDR3 contains 14 residues. Per germline, CDR1 SEHNR and CDR2 FQNEAQ (reference sequence). Trimming cost V 5 bases and J 4 bases, with 12 bases left between them. CDR3 amino acids: CASSTGTRNQPQHF. CDR3 nucleotide sequence: TGTGCCAGCAGCACCGGGACTCGAAATCAGCCCCAGCATTTT.

This clone was detected only once. CDR3 bases: TGCAGCCTCCTTGGGGGACAGGGGATCGATGAGCAGTTCTTC. Translated: CSLLGGQGIDEQFF. The V call is TRBV29-1, the J call TRBJ2-1, with 10 bases matching TRBD1. This CDR3 comprises 14 residues. CDR1 is SQVTM, CDR2 ANQGSEA, per germline. V was clipped by 8 bases and J by 8 bases; unmatched bases: 12.

The CDR3 spells CASSYGGDVRPSTF. DNA for the CDR3: TGTGCCAGCAGTTACGGAGGGGACGTCCGCCCCTCCACCTTC. This chain joins TRBV6-5 and TRBJ1-2; D might be TRBD1 (5 bases). Trimming took off 2 bases at V and 13 bases at J, with 20 bases between the two ends. Germline V gene sequence: CDR1 MNHEY, CDR2 SVGAGI. The CDR3 loop spans 14 amino acids.

This clone was counted only a few times. The J gene is TRBJ1-5, the V gene TRBV7-2; D call uncertain. Trimming pared 1 base from V and 3 bases from J, leaving 10 bases between. Looked up from germline, CDR1 is SGHTA and CDR2 is FQGNSA. This CDR3 is built from 15 residues. CDR3 amino acids: CASSLDIYANQPQHF. CDR3 bases: TGTGCCAGCAGCTTAGACATATACGCCAATCAGCCCCAGCATTTT.

This sequence joins TRBV9 and TRBJ2-3; 9 bases fit TRBD2. The CDR3 covers 19 residues. The germline V gene has CDR1 SGDLS and CDR2 YYNGEE. The V and J ends lost 3 bases and 0 bases, in that order; junction bases with no gene match: 14. In DNA, the CDR3 is TGTGCCAGCAGCGCATTAAGCGCTAGCGGGGACCCAAGCACAGATACGCAGTATTTT. It encodes CASSALSASGDPSTDTQYF.

V is TRBV5-6 and J is TRBJ1-2; D unresolved. Germline loops: CDR1 SGHDT, CDR2 YYEEEE. Trimming pared 3 bases from V and 4 bases from J, leaving 7 bases between. The CDR3 spans 12 residues. CDR3 residues: CASSWGGYGYTF. The CDR3 DNA follows: TGTGCCAGCAGCTGGGGAGGCTATGGCTACACCTTC.

This chain joins TRBV10-2 and TRBJ1-6; TRBD1 matches 7 bases. The CDR3 is 16 amino acids. J was trimmed by 8 bases and V by 2 bases; bases with no gene match: 9. CDR1 is WSHSY and CDR2 is SAAADI in the germline V gene. As DNA, the CDR3 is TGCGCCAGCAGTGAGAGGCACAGGGGAGCGGATTCACCCCTCCACTTT. Translated: CASSERHRGADSPLHF.